This T cell receptor beta chain came from a study of cytomegalovirus exposure and HLA in healthy donors (dated by TCRdb to between 2016 and 2019). Concerning the study at large: An earlier analysis of more than 550 of the donors reported about 260 Gb of sequence data and about 120 million unique TCR beta sequences obtained from around 170 million T cells. The number of donors typed differed by locus, with roughly 620-630 for A, B, C, DRB1 and DQB1, roughly 520 for DQA1, over 600 for DPA1, and around 460 for DPB1. The later analysis used no new phenotypic data to find candidate immune exposures, relying instead on TCR beta sequences and their occurrence across donors. Among the approximately 400 genotyped donors, more than 70% belonged to the genetic ancestry cluster associated with self-reported Caucasian donors. Both class I and class II loci were covered by HLA typing, at four-digit resolution. Donor age, sex, ethnicity and CMV serostatus were compiled together with the repertoire data. An early release covering 500 to 750 HLA-typed donors comprised roughly 300 gigabases of sequencing data and approximately 80 million unique TCR sequences. Along with the approximately 700-subject first cohort, a separate validation cohort of some 130 different subjects was used. Among 300 to 500 genotyped donors of the cohort, an average of about 220,000 unique TCR beta nucleotide sequences was sequenced per donor, of which approximately 19% were non-productive. The aim of the study was to test whether cataloging public T cell receptors could identify signatures of past pathogen exposure. A handful of DR-DQ haplotypes were handled as single units for association and clustering because linkage in the cohort was strong. In an earlier analysis of around 540 of the donors, high-throughput TCR beta sequencing was used to judge whether each TCR beta V gene segment behaved as functional or pseudogenic. A later analysis re-examined previously published TCR beta repertoires from around 670 donors and added high-resolution HLA genotyping to investigate patterns of TCR occurrence. A later genetic analysis took genome-wide SNP genotypes for about 55% of the roughly 700 donors and used that subset as a discovery cohort. The study used immunosequencing to profile the T cell repertoires of around 600 subjects and linked those repertoires to cytomegalovirus serostatus. The study combined high-throughput TCR immunosequencing, statistical association of individual TCRs with disease status, and machine learning to predict cytomegalovirus infection status. Every discovery cohort repertoire had been produced on one sequencing platform. What the work shows at the level of the full study, not this receptor alone: According to the authors, the approach could potentially be generalized to other disease states and immunological phenotypes. When HLA alleles, especially DR and DQ, strongly co-occurred, TCR associations were difficult to assign to individual alleles. Because the 87-base-pair reads could not distinguish some IMGT-functional V segments, including TRBV6-2 and TRBV6-3, those segments were excluded. Across donors, most TCR sequences were observed very rarely, whereas some public TCRs were present in many individuals. A cluster of highly shared sequence variants was judged likely to be a technical artifact of the sequencing pipeline. A later analysis found that TCR association rates varied across HLA loci, with DRB1 alleles showing the most associated TCRs and HLA-C alleles the fewest. In vitro tests confirmed that three of the cytomegalovirus-associated TCR beta chains recognize cytomegalovirus antigens. For the cohort, immune exposure information was limited to CMV serostatus. A further reported finding was that TCR beta sequences accurately predicted the HLA-A and HLA-B alleles for most subjects in the first cohort. In a later analysis, around 17,000 TCR beta sequences were associated with specific HLA alleles at a false discovery rate of 0.05. In a later analysis, several top co-occurrence clusters were reported to appear linked to parvovirus B19, influenza, CMV and Epstein-Barr virus. In a later genetic analysis, a missense DCLRE1C variant was associated with V-gene and J-gene trimming of TCR beta chains, and the association was replicated in an independent cohort. According to a later analysis, most CMV-associated TCR beta chains appeared to be HLA-restricted, and the HLA associations seemed to be driven largely by CMV exposure. In the study, approximately 150 TCR beta chains were listed as associated with cytomegalovirus. This cohort had only TCR beta chains sequenced, and the lack of alpha or paired-chain data limited which features could be detected. The presence/absence analyses assumed that sequencing depth was roughly uniform across donors, and that assumption may not be true. In a later analysis, HLA-associated TCR beta chains were found to be more clonally expanded and to have lower generation probabilities than equally common non-associated chains. Correlated functional status among segregating V segments might reflect linkage disequilibrium, but an unknown experimental factor could not be ruled out. The earlier analysis of approximately 560 of the donors excluded approximately 17 rarely observed V segments, including chromosome 9 orphons, because counts were too low. According to a later genetic analysis, donors in an Asian-associated ancestry cluster had fewer N-insertions in productive TCRs than the approximately 650-donor mean. Cytomegalovirus status was reported to be diagnosed by the classifier with high specificity and sensitivity in both the original and validation cohorts. Because some donors lacked HLA typing at each locus, the association tests relied only on the typed subset. In an earlier analysis of around 600 of the donors, most TCR beta V segments appeared in productive rearrangements about 87% or about 30% of the time, broadly matching IMGT annotations.

Taken from the germline V gene, the CDR1 and CDR2 loops are SQVTM and ANQGSEA. Between the V and J ends, shortened by 4 bases and 4 bases respectively, the junction contains 17 bases. The CDR3 contains 16 residues, cysteine and phenylalanine counted. Only the CDR3 region is kept as DNA, spanning 48 bases read in frame from base 1. Notes on this clone: This receptor's antigen is unknown. No quality values exist for individual bases; no much larger clone is one base distant.

Receptor amplification or capture employed the immunoSEQ multiplex PCR assay. A mixture of 60 forward primers for TCR Vbeta segments and 13 reverse primers for TCR Jbeta segments was used in the multiplex PCR. The CDR3 region of rearranged TCR beta genes was amplified from genomic DNA with a multiplex PCR assay. The Illumina HiSeq System was used to sequence the amplified TCR beta libraries as 87-base-pair reads. For the original study's pipeline: A later analysis counted tens of millions of unique TCR beta chains across the 550 to 700 repertoires, and 10 million to 11 million of these chains were shared by at least two donors. Raw reads were error-corrected and collapsed into unique sequences by a nearest-neighbor algorithm in which closely related sequences were merged to remove PCR and sequencing errors. Alignment of CDR3 sequences to IMGT reference sequences was used to assign V, D and J gene segments. For a sequence to be retained, at least a six-nucleotide match to both a V gene segment and a J gene segment was required. Rearrangements were classified as productive when the CDR3 lacked stop codons and remained in frame with V and J, and all other rearrangements were classified as non-productive. CDR3 was defined by IMGT convention, running from the second conserved V-encoded cysteine to the conserved J-encoded phenylalanine. Sequences without an unambiguous match to a single V gene segment were excluded from the earlier analysis of 450 to 650 of the donors. In an earlier analysis of 500 to 750 of the donors, V segments were called functional above 56.7% productive rearrangements and were called segregating when the between-donor standard deviation exceeded 5%. A statistical classification framework was developed to diagnose cytomegalovirus status using the catalog of TCR beta chain sequences. A later analysis assigned V and J genes by comparing TCR nucleotide sequences with IMGT/GENE-DB human TR gene sequences. The TCRdist pipeline was used in a later analysis to assign CDR3 sequences and most-parsimonious VDJ recombination scenarios. In a later analysis, each TCR beta chain was defined by its CDR3 amino acid sequence together with its V-gene family, and reads lacking a unique V-gene family were excluded. A later analysis removed 450 to 600 highly shared, low-generation-probability nucleotide sequences to deal with suspected cross-contamination and a sequencing artifact. For each public chain, a later analysis derived a clonal expansion index from normalized ranks of inferred template counts within each repertoire. In a later analysis, generation probabilities were computed with a VDJ recombination model fitted to out-of-frame rearrangements, and the resulting probabilities were checked against IGoR. Hypergeometric tests were used in a later analysis to score TCR-TCR, TCR-HLA and TCR-CMV co-occurrence, with a repertoire-size bias correction applied to the TCR pairs. In a later analysis, false discovery rates were estimated by permuting HLA or CMV assignments 20 times. In a later analysis, co-occurring TCRs were grouped with DBSCAN, and TCRdist sequence similarity was added when clustering was performed within HLA-allele-positive subsets. For co-occurrence clustering, repertoires with fewer than 30,000 or more than 120,000 public chains were excluded, along with several repertoires with anomalous nucleotide sharing. Entries here come from immuneACCESS through TCRdb and include only in-frame sequences with V and J called. Some clones fail to appear in such tables; in the studies checked, an unresolved V gene covers under half of the shortfall, and the cause of the remainder is unknown. The D gene and trimming were derived from the DNA, and the V and J assignments and clone size from that table. This sample is represented by over 80,000 clones; 76% of them were singletons. The ten largest make up around 2.8% of the sample.

The cohort comprised more than 550 healthy bone marrow donors. All cohort members were sampled while nominally healthy, although unrecorded immune exposures were likely present. The donor tested CMV seronegative and was one of the 352 seronegative cohort members. Every donor gave a peripheral blood sample, and the peripheral blood mononuclear cells from that sample were used for TCR beta sequencing. Genomic DNA was extracted from the blood cell samples with the Qiagen DNeasy Blood Extraction Kit. This TCR was sampled from a man aged 35 to 55 in good health and CMV-seronegative. Rearrangement joined TRBV29-1 to TRBJ2-6, and perhaps TRBD1 as D gene, on 6 matching bases. The sample comprised PBMCs. The bases are TGCAGCGTTGTACTATCAGGGGCGGCCGGGGCCAACGTCCTGACTTTC. Its amino acids are CSVVLSGAAGANVLTF. Reference TRBV29-1 and TRBJ2-6 proteins supply the regions before and after the CDR3; the full variable domain is: SAVISQKPSRDICQRGTSLTIQCQVDSQVTMMFWYRQQPGQSLTLIATANQGSEATYESGFVIDKFPISRPNLTFSTLTVSNMSPEDSSIYLCSVVLSGAAGANVLTFGAGSRLTVL.